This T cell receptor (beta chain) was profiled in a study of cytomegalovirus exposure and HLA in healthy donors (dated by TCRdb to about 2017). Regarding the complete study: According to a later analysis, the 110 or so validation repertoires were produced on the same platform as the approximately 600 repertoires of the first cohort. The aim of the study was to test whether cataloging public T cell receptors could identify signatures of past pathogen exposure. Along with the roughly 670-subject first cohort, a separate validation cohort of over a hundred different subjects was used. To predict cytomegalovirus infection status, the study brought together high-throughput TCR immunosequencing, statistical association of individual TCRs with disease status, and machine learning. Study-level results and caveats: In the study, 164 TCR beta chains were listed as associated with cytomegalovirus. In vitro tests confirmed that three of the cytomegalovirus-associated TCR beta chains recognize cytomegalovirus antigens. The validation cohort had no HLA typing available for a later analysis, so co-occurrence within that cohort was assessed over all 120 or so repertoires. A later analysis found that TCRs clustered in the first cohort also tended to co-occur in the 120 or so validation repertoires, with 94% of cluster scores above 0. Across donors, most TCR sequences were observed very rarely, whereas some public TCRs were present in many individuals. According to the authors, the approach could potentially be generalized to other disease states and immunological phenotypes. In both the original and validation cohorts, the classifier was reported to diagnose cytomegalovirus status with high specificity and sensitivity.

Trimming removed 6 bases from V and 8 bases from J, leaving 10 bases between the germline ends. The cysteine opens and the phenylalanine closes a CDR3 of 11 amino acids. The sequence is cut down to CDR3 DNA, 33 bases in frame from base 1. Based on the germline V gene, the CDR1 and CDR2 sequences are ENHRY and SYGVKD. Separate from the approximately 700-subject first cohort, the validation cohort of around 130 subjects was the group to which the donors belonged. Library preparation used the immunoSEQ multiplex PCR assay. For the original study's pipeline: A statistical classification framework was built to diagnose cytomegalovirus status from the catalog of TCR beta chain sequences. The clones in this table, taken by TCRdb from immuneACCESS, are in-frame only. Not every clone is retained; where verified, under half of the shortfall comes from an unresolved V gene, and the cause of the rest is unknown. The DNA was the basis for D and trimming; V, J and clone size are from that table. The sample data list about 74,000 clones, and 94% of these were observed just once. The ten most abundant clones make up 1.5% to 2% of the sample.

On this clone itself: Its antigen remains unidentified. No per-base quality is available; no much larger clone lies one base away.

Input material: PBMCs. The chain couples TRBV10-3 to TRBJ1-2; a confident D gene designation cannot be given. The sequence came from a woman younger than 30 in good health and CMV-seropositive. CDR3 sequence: CAISSGGGYTF. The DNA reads TGTGCCATCAGCTCGGGAGGAGGCTACACCTTC.